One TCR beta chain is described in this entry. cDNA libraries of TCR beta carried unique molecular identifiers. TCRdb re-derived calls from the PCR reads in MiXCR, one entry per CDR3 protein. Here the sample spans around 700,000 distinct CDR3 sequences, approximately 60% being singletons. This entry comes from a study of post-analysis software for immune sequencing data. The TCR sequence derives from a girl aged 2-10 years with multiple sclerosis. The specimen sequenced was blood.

The CDR3 region is CASSQVASGSKEQYF. The CDR3 DNA follows: TGTGCCAGCAGCCAAGTAGCTAGCGGGAGCAAAGAGCAGTACTTC. The rearrangement uses TRBV3-1 and TRBJ2-7; 10 nucleotides agree with TRBD2. The germline V gene encodes CDR1 LGHDT and CDR2 YNNKEL (reference sequence). The CDR3 is 15 residues long. V lost 1 base and J lost 7; bases outside the gene matches: 7.